These T cell receptor beta chains were read from a single sample in a study of blood T cell repertoires in COVID-19. Libraries were prepared by immunoSEQ multiplex PCR; TCRdb keeps only in-frame clonotypes and omits some of them. The table includes some 65,000 clones, less than 90% detected once. The sequenced material came from peripheral blood. The receptors come from a man at least 80 years old with acute or convalescent COVID-19. Both conserved end residues are part of each CDR3. D genes are given only for firm matches. Size values are once, few and many counts, or a class for expanded clones, and some rows have none.

abundance,j_gene,v_gene,d_gene,CDR3nt,CDR3aa
NA,TRBJ2-1,TRBV7-2,NA,TGTGCCAGCAGCTTAGCGTCCCACTATGAGCAGTTCTTC,CASSLASHYEQFF
once,TRBJ1-1,TRBV30,NA,TGTGCCTGGAGTGTCGGACTAAACACTGAAGCTTTCTTT,CAWSVGLNTEAFF
NA,TRBJ1-2,TRBV28,NA,TGTGCCAGCAGTTCCCACTCCGGGGGCTACACCTTC,CASSSHSGGYTF
NA,TRBJ2-5,TRBV5-1,TRBD1,TGCGCCAGCAGCGGCGGGACAGGGGGCCCTCAAGAGACCCAGTACTTC,CASSGGTGGPQETQYF
NA,TRBJ1-2,TRBV29-1,TRBD1,TGCAGCGCACGGACAGGGAACTATGGCTACACCTTC,CSARTGNYGYTF
NA,TRBJ1-1,TRBV3-1/TRBV3-2,TRBD1,TGTGCCAGCAGTCCGGGACAGGGGCGGACTGAAGCTTTCTTT,CASSPGQGRTEAFF
NA,TRBJ2-5,TRBV6-5,NA,TGTGCCAGCAGTAGCGGGCCTGGAGGGACCCAGTACTTC,CASSSGPGGTQYF
NA,TRBJ2-3,TRBV4-1,TRBD2,TGCGCCAGCAGCCGCTCGGGGGGGAAAAACACAGATACGCAGTATTTT,CASSRSGGKNTDTQYF
NA,TRBJ1-4,TRBV30,NA,TGTGCCTGGAGTCAAAACGGGGAAAAACTGTTTTTT,CAWSQNGEKLFF
once,TRBJ2-1,TRBV3-1/TRBV3-2,NA,TGTGCCAGCAGCCGGAGGGGGGGGCAACATGAGCAGTTCTTC,CASSRRGGQHEQFF
NA,TRBJ1-1,TRBV6-6,NA,TGTGCCAGCAGTCTCCGGGGGGGCCGGATGAACACTGAAGCTTTCTTT,CASSLRGGRMNTEAFF
NA,TRBJ1-5,TRBV27,NA,TGTGCCAGCAGTTCAGGGGTCCGGCAGCCCCAGCATTTT,CASSSGVRQPQHF
NA,TRBJ1-6,TRBV2,NA,TGTGCCAGCAGACAGGGATCCTATAATTCACCCCTCCACTTT,CASRQGSYNSPLHF
NA,TRBJ2-6,TRBV27,NA,TGTGCCAGCAGTTTGCGCCCCCTGAACGTCCTGACTTTC,CASSLRPLNVLTF
NA,TRBJ1-2,TRBV19,TRBD1,TGTGCCAGTAGGAACCAGGGGGCGCTTGGCTACACCTTC,CASRNQGALGYTF
NA,TRBJ1-5,TRBV30,NA,TGTGCCTGGAGTGGTGGGTCAGGGTGGAATCAGCCCCAGCATTTT,CAWSGGSGWNQPQHF
NA,TRBJ2-3,TRBV27,TRBD2,TGTGCCAGCAGTCTAAGTTCGGGAGGGGCGGATACGCAGTATTTT,CASSLSSGGADTQYF
once,TRBJ2-5,TRBV29-1,TRBD2,TGCAGCGTTGATAAACTAGCGGGAGTGGGGCCCCAGACCCAGTACTTC,CSVDKLAGVGPQTQYF
NA,TRBJ1-1,TRBV7-2,TRBD1,TGTGCCAGCAGCTTTGGGACAGCCATGAACACTGAAGCTTTCTTT,CASSFGTAMNTEAFF
NA,TRBJ2-2,TRBV3-1/TRBV3-2,NA,TGTGCCAGCACCCAGGGAGGTAACACCGGGGAGCTGTTTTTT,CASTQGGNTGELFF
NA,TRBJ1-6,TRBV24-1,TRBD1,TGTGCCACCAGGGGGACAGGTTCGTATAATTCACCCCTCCACTTT,CATRGTGSYNSPLHF
NA,TRBJ2-7,TRBV6-2/TRBV6-3,NA,TGTGCCAGCAGTTACTCGAGCCGAACCTACGAGCAGTACTTC,CASSYSSRTYEQYF